Detailed here is one T cell receptor beta chain. This clonotype was detected a few times. The antigen it recognizes is unknown. One base away there is no much larger clone; base qualities are not given. The TCR beta CDR3 regions were amplified from the RNA transcripts. The TCR CDR3 was subjected to a first round of RT-PCR using the HTBI primer set and the Qiagen OneStep RT-PCR kit. Libraries were constructed in a second round of multiplex PCR, after which size selection and purification were performed. Libraries were sequenced paired-end with 100 bp reads on an Illumina HiSeq2000. The authors' analysis ran thus. SOAPnuke was used to process the raw data, with reads discarded if the reads contained adapters or uncalled bases, had a mean Phred below 15, or lacked an exact constant-primer or identifier match. COPE v1.2.5 was used to merge high-quality paired reads, and clonotypes were defined as unique nucleotide sequences. MiTCR v1.1 was used to align the clonotypes against IMGT TRBV, TRBD and TRBJ reference segments. Only V-J combinations with frequency above 0.0001, covering 98% to 99.2% of repertoires, were analysed. A TCS score was defined as the ratio of F50 (clonal expansion) to E x V (chaos), with BLOSUM62-based TCRdist applied between CDR3 peptides within each V-J. Welch's t-statistics and random forest reduced around 520 V-J features to 13, which were used in a naive Bayes classifier (R e1071). TCRdb handled the public reads itself, with Q25 trimming in fastp and clone calling in MiXCR, and kept productive beta chains. Here each entry gathers all rows of one CDR3 protein and keeps the most common genes and DNA. It is TCRdb's table, rather than the study itself, that gives the V and J calls and clone size. In this sample the table shows 410,000 or so distinct CDR3 sequences, approximately 15% of which occur a single time. The top ten clonotypes cover approximately 13% of the sample.

This sample was taken from a study of T cells in Graves' hyperthyroidism and ophthalmopathy (dated by TCRdb to about 2019). In terms of the full investigation: Peripheral blood was collected at initial diagnosis, before any treatment. The 80 to 100 discovery patients were randomly divided into training and test sets at a 7:3 ratio. Thyroid tissue and blood T-cell repertoires from six Graves' hyperthyroidism patients were also compared in the study. To identify distinguishing TCR V-J signatures, a discovery cohort of roughly 100 patients was used, comprising 43 with Graves' ophthalmopathy and around 60 with stable Graves' hyperthyroidism. According to the paper, TCR Vbeta CDR3 sequencing was carried out on 135 peripheral blood samples, which came from more than 40 ophthalmopathy, some 73 hyperthyroidism and roughly 17 progressor patients. Following sampling, methimazole starting at 30 mg daily was given to hyperthyroidism patients, and high-dose intravenous methylprednisolone was given to ophthalmopathy patients. Prospective prediction of ophthalmopathy was tested in an independent validation cohort of 18 hyperthyroidism patients and some 17 patients who later progressed to ophthalmopathy. General study outcomes and caveats: Blood samples also contained most of the expanded thyroid clonotypes (frequency above 0.001), which suggests that blood repertoires may reflect thyroid immune responses. In validation, the model predicted progression to ophthalmopathy a median of around 6.5 months before onset, with about 70% sensitivity and just under 75% specificity. Sample size was not statistically predetermined, and investigators were not blinded to group allocation. In cross-validation, a model built on a 13 V-J signature told ophthalmopathy apart from stable hyperthyroidism with 85% to 90% sensitivity and around 81% specificity, and in testing the same model reached 80%/75%.

After removal of 2 bases from V and 0 bases from J, the junction retains 4 bases not matched to a gene. The germline V gene encodes CDR1 SGHTA and CDR2 FQGTGA. The CDR3 starts with the cysteine, ends with the phenylalanine, and has 17 residues. Only the CDR3 part of the read is kept: 51 bases, read in frame from the first base. Ophthalmopathy patients had moderately to severely active disease, Clinical Activity Score of at least 3, NOSPECS grade of at least 4, and duration under 3 months. The study excluded patients with uncontrolled infections, other autoimmune diseases, pregnancy or lactation. Clinical symptoms, serum thyroxine and TRAb, thyroid ultrasound, and orbital computed tomography formed the basis for the diagnoses. PBMCs were isolated from 10 ml of fresh peripheral blood by Ficoll-Paque density gradient centrifugation. Trizol reagent was used to extract total RNA, and RNA quality was then checked on an Agilent 2100 Bioanalyzer.

This sequence originates from a young man with Graves' ophthalmopathy. The rearrangement joined TRBV7-3 to TRBJ2-2; 9 of the junction bases match TRBD2. The sample was blood. The CDR3 sequence is CASSLFGLASNTGELFF. Here is the DNA: TGTGCCAGCAGCTTATTTGGACTAGCGTCGAACACCGGGGAGCTGTTTTTT.